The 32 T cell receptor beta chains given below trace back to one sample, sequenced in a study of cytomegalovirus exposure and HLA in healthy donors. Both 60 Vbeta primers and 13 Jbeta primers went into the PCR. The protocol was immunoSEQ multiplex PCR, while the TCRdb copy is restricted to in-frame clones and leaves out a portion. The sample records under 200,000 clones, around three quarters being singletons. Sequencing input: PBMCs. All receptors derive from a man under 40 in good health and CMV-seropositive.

CDR3 protein: CASSRETYSTDTQYF. The CDR3 DNA sequence: TGTGCCAGCAGTAGGGAGACATATAGCACAGATACGCAGTATTTT. The V gene is TRBV6-5, the J gene TRBJ2-3, with D possibly TRBD2 on 5 matching bases. Trimming took off 5 bases at V and 0 bases at J, with 12 bases between the two ends. CDR1 is MNHEY, CDR2 SVGAGI, per germline. The CDR3 is 15 residues long.

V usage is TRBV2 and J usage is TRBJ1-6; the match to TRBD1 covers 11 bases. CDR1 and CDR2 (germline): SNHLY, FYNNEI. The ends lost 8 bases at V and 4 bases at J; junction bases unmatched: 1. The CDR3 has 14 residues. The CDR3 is CASWDRGYNSPLHF. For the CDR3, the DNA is TGTGCCAGCTGGGACAGGGGGTATAATTCACCCCTCCACTTT.

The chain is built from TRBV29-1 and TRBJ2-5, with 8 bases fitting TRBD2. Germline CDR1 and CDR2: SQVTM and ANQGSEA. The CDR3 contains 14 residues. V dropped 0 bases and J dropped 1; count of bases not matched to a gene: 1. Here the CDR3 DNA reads TGCAGCGTTGAAGAGCGGGGGGCCCAAGAGACCCAGTACTTC. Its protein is CSVEERGAQETQYF.

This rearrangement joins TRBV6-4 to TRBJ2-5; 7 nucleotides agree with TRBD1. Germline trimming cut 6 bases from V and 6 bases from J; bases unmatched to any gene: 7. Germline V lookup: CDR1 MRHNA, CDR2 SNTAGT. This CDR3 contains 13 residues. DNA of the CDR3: TGTGCCAGCAGCATAAACAGGGGCCAGACCCAGTACTTC. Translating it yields CASSINRGQTQYF.

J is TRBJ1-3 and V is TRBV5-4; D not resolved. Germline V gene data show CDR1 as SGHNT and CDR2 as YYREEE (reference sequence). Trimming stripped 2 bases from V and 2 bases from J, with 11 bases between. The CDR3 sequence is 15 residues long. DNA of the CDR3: TGTGCCAGCAGCTTTGGTACCAGGACTGGAAACACCATATATTTT. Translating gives CASSFGTRTGNTIYF. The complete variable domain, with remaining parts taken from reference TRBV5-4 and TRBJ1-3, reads ETGVTQSPTHLIKTRGQQVTLRCSSQSGHNTVSWYQQALGQGPQFIFQYYREEENGRGNFPPRFSGLQFPNYSSELNVNALELDDSALYLCASSFGTRTGNTIYFGEGSWLTVV.

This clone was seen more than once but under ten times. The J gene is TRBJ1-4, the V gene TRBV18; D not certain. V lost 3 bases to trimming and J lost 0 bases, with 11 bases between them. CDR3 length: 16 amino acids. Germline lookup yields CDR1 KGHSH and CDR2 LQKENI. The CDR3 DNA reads TGTGCCAGCTCACCGGAGGTGGGAACAACTAATGAAAAACTGTTTTTT. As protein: CASSPEVGTTNEKLFF.

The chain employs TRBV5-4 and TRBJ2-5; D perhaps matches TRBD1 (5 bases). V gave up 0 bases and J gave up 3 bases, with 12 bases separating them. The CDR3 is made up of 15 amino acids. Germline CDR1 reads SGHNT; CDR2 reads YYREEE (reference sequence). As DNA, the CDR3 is TGTGCCAGCAGCTTGGAAGGGGCTCGAAAAGAGACCCAGTACTTC. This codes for CASSLEGARKETQYF.

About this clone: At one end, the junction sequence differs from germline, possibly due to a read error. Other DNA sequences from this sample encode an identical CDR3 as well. In DNA form, the CDR3 reads TGTGCCAGCAGCTTGGCCCAGGTGAACACTGAGGCTTTCTTT. Translation gives CASSLAQVNTEAFF. This chain uses TRBV5-4 with TRBJ1-1; D remains unclear. CDR3 size: 14 residues. Germline CDR1 reads SGHNT; CDR2 reads YYREEE (reference sequence).

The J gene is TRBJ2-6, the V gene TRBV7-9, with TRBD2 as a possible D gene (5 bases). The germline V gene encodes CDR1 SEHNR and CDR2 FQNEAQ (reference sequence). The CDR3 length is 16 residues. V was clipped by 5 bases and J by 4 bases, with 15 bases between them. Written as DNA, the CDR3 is TGTGCCAGCAGCCCCCGGGGTTCGATGGGGGCCAACGTCCTGACTTTC. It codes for CASSPRGSMGANVLTF.

The CDR3 DNA follows: TGTGCCAGTAGTACGACAGGGAATCAGCCCCAGCATTTT. Translated, it gives CASSTTGNQPQHF. V is TRBV19 and J is TRBJ1-5; 7 positions match TRBD1. The CDR3 contains 13 residues. Trimming took 4 bases from V and 4 from J; bases not matched to a gene: 1. Germline V gene lookup returns CDR1 LNHDA and CDR2 SQIVND (reference sequence).

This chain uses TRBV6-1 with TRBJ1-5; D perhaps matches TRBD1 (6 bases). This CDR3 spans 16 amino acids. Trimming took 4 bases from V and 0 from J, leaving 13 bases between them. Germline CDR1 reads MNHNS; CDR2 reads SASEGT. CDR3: CASSAGQLYSNQPQHF. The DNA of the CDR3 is TGTGCCAGCAGTGCCGGACAGCTATATAGCAATCAGCCCCAGCATTTT.

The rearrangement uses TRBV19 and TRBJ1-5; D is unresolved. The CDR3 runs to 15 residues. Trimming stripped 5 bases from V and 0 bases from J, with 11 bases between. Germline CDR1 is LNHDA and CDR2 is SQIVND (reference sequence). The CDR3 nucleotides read TGTGCCAGTAGTGAGAATTATTATAGCAATCAGCCCCAGCATTTT. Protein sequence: CASSENYYSNQPQHF. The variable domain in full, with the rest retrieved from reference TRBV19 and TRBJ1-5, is DGGITQSPKYLFRKEGQNVTLSCEQNLNHDAMYWYRQDPGQGLRLIYYSQIVNDFQKGDIAEGYSVSREKKESFPLTVTSAQKNPTAFYLCASSENYYSNQPQHFGDGTRLSIL.

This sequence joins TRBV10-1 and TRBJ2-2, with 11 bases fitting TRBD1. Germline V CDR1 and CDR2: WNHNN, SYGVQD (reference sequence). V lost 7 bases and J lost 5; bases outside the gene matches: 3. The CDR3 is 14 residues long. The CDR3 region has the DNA TGCGCCAGCAAGGACAGGGGGCGTACCGGGGAGCTGTTTTTT. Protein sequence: CASKDRGRTGELFF.

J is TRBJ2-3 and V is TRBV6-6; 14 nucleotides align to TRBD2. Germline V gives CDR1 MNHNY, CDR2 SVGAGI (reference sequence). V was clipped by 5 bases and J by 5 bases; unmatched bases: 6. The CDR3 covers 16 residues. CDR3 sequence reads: CASSGTSGGTLDTQYF. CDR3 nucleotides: TGTGCCAGCAGTGGGACTAGCGGGGGAACTTTAGATACGCAGTATTTT.

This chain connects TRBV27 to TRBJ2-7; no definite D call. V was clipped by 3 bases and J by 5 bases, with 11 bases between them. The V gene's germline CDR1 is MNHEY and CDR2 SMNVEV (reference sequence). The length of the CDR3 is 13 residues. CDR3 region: CASSFSPRNEQYF. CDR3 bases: TGTGCCAGCAGTTTCTCCCCCAGGAACGAGCAGTACTTC.

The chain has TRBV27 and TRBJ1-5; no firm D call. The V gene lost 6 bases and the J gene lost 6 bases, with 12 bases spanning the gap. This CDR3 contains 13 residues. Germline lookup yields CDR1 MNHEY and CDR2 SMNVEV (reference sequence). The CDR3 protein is CASRGGRGQPQHF. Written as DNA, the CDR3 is TGTGCCAGCAGGGGAGGGAGAGGTCAGCCCCAGCATTTT.

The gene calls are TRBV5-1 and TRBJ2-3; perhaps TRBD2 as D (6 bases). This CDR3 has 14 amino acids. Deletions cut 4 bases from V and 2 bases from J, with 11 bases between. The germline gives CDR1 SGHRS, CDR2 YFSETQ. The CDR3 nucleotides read TGCGCCAGCAGCAGAACTAGCTACACAGATACGCAGTATTTT. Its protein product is CASSRTSYTDTQYF.

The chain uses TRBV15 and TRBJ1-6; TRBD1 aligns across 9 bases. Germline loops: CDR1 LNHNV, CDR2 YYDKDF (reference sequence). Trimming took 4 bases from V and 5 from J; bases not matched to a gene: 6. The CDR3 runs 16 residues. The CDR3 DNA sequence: TGTGCCACCAGCACCTTGGGGACAGGGAATAATTCACCCCTCCACTTT. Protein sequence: CATSTLGTGNNSPLHF.

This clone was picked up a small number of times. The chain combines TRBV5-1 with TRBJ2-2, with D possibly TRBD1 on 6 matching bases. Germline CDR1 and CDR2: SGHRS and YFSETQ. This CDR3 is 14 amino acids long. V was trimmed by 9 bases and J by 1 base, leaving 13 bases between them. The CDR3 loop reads CATQGTGNTGELFF. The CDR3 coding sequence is TGCGCCACACAGGGCACCGGGAACACCGGGGAGCTGTTTTTT.

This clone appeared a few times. Here the CDR3 reads CASRPGTGFYEQYF. CDR3 nucleotide sequence: TGTGCCAGCAGGCCCGGGACAGGGTTCTACGAGCAGTACTTC. The J gene is TRBJ2-7, the V gene TRBV2, with TRBD1 matching over 9 bases. The V segment lost 6 bases and the J segment 3 bases; nucleotides outside the gene matches: 6. CDR1 is SNHLY and CDR2 is FYNNEI in the germline V gene. This CDR3 has 14 residues.

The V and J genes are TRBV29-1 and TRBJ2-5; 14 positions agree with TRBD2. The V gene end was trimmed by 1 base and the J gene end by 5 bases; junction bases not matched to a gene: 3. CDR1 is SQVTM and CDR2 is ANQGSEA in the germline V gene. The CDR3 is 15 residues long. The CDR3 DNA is TGCAGCGTTGAAGGGACTAGCGGGGGGCTGGAGACCCAGTACTTC. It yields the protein CSVEGTSGGLETQYF.

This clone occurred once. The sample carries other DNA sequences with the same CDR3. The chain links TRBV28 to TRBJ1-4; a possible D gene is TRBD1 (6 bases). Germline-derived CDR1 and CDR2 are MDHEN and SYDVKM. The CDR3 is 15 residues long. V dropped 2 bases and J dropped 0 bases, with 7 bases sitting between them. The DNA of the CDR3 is TGTGCCAGCAGTTTAGAGGGGGCAACTAATGAAAAACTGTTTTTT. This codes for CASSLEGATNEKLFF.

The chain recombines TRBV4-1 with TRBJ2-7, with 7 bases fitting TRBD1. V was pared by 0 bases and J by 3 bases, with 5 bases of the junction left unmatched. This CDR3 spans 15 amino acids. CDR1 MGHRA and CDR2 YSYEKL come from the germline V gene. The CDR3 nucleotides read TGCGCCAGCAGCCAAGATGAGGGACAGCACTACGAGCAGTACTTC. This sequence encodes CASSQDEGQHYEQYF.

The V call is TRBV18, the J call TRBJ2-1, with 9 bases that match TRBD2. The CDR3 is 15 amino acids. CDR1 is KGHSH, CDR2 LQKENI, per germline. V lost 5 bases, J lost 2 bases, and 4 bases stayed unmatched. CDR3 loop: CASSSRTSAYNEQFF. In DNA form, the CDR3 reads TGTGCCAGCTCATCCCGGACTAGCGCCTACAATGAGCAGTTCTTC.

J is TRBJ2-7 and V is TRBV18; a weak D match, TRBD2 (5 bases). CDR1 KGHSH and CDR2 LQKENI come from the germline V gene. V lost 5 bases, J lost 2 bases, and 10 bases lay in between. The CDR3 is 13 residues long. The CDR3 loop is CASSSAGTYEQYF. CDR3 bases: TGTGCCAGCTCATCCGCCGGGACCTACGAGCAGTACTTC. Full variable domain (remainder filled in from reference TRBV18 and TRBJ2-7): NAGVMQNPRHLVRRRGQEARLRCSPMKGHSHVYWYRQLPEEGLKFMVYLQKENIIDESGMPKERFSAEFPKEGPSILRIQQVVRGDSAAYFCASSSAGTYEQYFGPGTRLTVT.

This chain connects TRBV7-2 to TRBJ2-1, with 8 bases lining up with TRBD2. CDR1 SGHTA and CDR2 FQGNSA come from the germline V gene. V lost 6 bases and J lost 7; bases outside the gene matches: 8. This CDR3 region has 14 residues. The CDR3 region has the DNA TGTGCCAGCAGAACCGGGGGGGTAAAGAATGAGCAGTTCTTC. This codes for CASRTGGVKNEQFF. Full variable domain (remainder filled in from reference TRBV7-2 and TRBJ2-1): GAGVSQSPSNKVTEKGKDVELRCDPISGHTALYWYRQSLGQGLEFLIYFQGNSAPDKSGLPSDRFSAERTGGSVSTLTIQRTQQEDSAVYLCASRTGGVKNEQFFGPGTRLTVL.

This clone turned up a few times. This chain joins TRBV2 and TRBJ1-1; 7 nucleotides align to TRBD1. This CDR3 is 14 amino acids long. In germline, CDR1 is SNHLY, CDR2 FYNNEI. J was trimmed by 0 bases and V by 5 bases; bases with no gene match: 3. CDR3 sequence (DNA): TGTGCCAGCAGTAAGGACAGGATGAACACTGAAGCTTTCTTT. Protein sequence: CASSKDRMNTEAFF.

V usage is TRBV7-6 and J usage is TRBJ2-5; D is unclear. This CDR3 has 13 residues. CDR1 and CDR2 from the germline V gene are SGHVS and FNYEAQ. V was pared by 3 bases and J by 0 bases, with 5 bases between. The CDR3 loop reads CASSFQNQETQYF. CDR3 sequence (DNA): TGTGCCAGCAGCTTCCAGAACCAAGAGACCCAGTACTTC.

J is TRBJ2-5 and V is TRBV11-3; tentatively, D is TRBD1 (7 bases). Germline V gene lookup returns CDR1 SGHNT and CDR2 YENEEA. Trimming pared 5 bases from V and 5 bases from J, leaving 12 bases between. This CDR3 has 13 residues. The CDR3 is CASSLRGAETQYF. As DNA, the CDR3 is TGTGCCAGCAGCCTCAGGGGGGCTGAGACCCAGTACTTC.

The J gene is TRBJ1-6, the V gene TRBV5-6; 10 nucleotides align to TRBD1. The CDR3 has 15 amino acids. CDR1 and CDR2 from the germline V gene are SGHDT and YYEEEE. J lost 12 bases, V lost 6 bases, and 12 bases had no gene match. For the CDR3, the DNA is TGTGCCAGCAACAGCGACAGGGGGCTTGGTTTACCCCTCCACTTT. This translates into CASNSDRGLGLPLHF.

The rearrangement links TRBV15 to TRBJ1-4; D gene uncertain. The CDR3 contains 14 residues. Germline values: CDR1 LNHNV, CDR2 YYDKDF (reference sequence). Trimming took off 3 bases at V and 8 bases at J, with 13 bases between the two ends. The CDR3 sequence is CATSRGGVAEKLFF. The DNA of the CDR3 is TGTGCCACCAGCAGGGGCGGGGTGGCGGAAAAACTGTTTTTT.

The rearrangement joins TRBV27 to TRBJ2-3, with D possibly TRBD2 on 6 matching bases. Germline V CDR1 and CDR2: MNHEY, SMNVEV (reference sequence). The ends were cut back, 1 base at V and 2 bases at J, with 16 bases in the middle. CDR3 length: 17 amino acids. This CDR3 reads CASSLFFSGDDTDTQYF. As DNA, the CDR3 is TGTGCCAGCAGTTTATTCTTCTCGGGGGACGACACAGATACGCAGTATTTT.